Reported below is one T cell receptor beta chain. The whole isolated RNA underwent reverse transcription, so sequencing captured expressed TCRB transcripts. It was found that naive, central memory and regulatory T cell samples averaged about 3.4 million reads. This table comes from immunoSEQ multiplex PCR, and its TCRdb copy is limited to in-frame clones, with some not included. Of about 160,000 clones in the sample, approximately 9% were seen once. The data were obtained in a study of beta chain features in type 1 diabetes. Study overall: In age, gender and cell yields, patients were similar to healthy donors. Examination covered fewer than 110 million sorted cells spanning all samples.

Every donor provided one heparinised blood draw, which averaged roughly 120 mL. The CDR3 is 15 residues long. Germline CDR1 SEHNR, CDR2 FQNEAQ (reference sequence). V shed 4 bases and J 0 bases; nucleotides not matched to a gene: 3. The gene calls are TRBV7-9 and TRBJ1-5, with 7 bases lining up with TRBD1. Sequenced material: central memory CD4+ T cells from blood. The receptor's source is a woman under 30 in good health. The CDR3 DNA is TGTGCCAGCAGCTCCGGGACAGTTAGCAATCAGCCCCAGCATTTT. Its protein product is CASSSGTVSNQPQHF.